The rows below give T cell receptor beta chains drawn from one sample of a study of blood T cell repertoires in COVID-19. TCRdb's copy holds only in-frame clones and misses some; the assay was immunoSEQ multiplex PCR. The sample shows nearly 80,000 clones, approximately 90% of them seen only once. Sequenced: peripheral blood. The receptors stem from a woman older than 75 with acute or convalescent COVID-19. The CDR3 runs from the conserved cysteine through the conserved F or W. The D gene is left open where the match is weak. Where a row states a size, it is once, few, many or the class of an expanded clone; other rows omit it.

V	D	size	J	CDR3	DNA
TRBV19	NA	NA	TRBJ2-2	CASSIGTVNTGELFF	TGTGCCAGTAGTATTGGAACAGTTAACACCGGGGAGCTGTTTTTT
TRBV4-1	NA	once	TRBJ1-2	CASSHRPREDGYGYTF	TGCGCCAGCAGCCACCGCCCCAGGGAGGATGGCTATGGCTACACCTTC
TRBV27	NA	NA	TRBJ2-5	CASSLSPAPQETQYF	TGTGCCAGCAGTTTATCACCAGCGCCGCAAGAGACCCAGTACTTC
TRBV3-1/TRBV3-2	NA	NA	TRBJ1-2	CASSQVGTILF	TGTGCCAGCAGCCAAGTCGGGACAATCCTCTTC
TRBV7-9	NA	NA	TRBJ1-2	CASRLPSPPGYGYTF	TGTGCCAGCAGATTACCGTCCCCGCCGGGGTATGGCTACACCTTC
TRBV28	TRBD1	NA	TRBJ1-2	CASRTTGGGYTF	TGTGCCAGCAGAACTACAGGGGGAGGCTACACCTTC
TRBV7-9	TRBD1	NA	TRBJ2-2	CAVTGTGDTGELFF	TGTGCCGTTACCGGGACAGGGGACACCGGGGAGCTGTTTTTT
TRBV21-1	NA	NA	TRBJ2-5	CASSKDPTLSGPLGETQYF	TGTGCCAGCAGCAAAGATCCCACCCTTTCAGGGCCCCTGGGGGAGACCCAGTACTTC
TRBV19	TRBD2	NA	TRBJ2-5	CASSRLAGVQETQYF	TGTGCCAGTAGTCGACTAGCGGGGGTCCAAGAGACCCAGTACTTC
TRBV7-6	TRBD2	NA	TRBJ2-7	CASSLESPSGPFYEQYF	TGTGCCAGCAGCTTAGAAAGCCCTAGCGGGCCGTTCTACGAGCAGTACTTC
TRBV5-1	TRBD2	NA	TRBJ2-3	CASSTVSGGTDTQYF	TGCGCCAGCAGCACGGTCTCGGGGGGTACAGATACGCAGTATTTT
TRBV9	NA	NA	TRBJ1-4	CASSVDGRVGGEKLFF	TGTGCCAGCAGCGTAGATGGCAGGGTCGGTGGGGAAAAACTGTTTTTT
TRBV27	NA	NA	TRBJ2-7	CASSFSGAYEQYF	TGTGCCAGCAGTTTCAGCGGAGCCTACGAGCAGTACTTC
TRBV19	TRBD1	NA	TRBJ1-5	CASIAGTGSNQPQHF	TGTGCCAGTATCGCAGGGACAGGTTCCAATCAGCCCCAGCATTTT
TRBV7-9	NA	NA	TRBJ1-2	CASSPSWTDIANYGYTF	TGTGCCAGCAGCCCGAGCTGGACAGATATAGCTAACTATGGCTACACCTTC
TRBV19	TRBD1	NA	TRBJ1-2	CASSISGGDSLYSGYTF	TGTGCCAGTAGTATTTCAGGGGGTGATTCCCTGTATAGTGGCTACACCTTC
TRBV3-1/TRBV3-2	NA	NA	TRBJ2-7	CASSLTFYEQYF	TGTGCCAGCAGCCTCACATTCTACGAGCAGTACTTC
TRBV5-5	NA	NA	TRBJ2-1	CASSLGGTGHYNEQFF	TGTGCCAGCAGCCTGGGGGGGACAGGCCACTACAATGAGCAGTTCTTC
TRBV5-1	NA	NA	TRBJ2-2	CASSLGRYTGELFF	TGCGCCAGCAGCTTGGGGAGGTACACCGGGGAGCTGTTTTTT
TRBV6-5	NA	NA	TRBJ2-7	CASSYSIPQGGYEQYF	TGTGCCAGCAGTTACTCGATCCCACAGGGGGGGTACGAGCAGTACTTC
TRBV3-1/TRBV3-2	NA	NA	TRBJ1-5	CASSRTASNQPQHF	TGTGCCAGCAGCCGGACAGCTAGCAATCAGCCCCAGCATTTT
TRBV6-1	TRBD2	NA	TRBJ2-7	CASSEAAAGVLSEQYF	TGTGCCAGCAGTGAAGCGGCAGCGGGAGTCCTCTCCGAGCAGTACTTC
TRBV2	TRBD1	NA	TRBJ2-7	CASSGIRDRDGEQYF	TGTGCCAGCAGTGGAATCCGGGACAGGGACGGAGAGCAGTACTTC
TRBV7-6	TRBD2	NA	TRBJ2-3	CASSFSGGATDTQYF	TGTGCCAGCAGCTTTAGCGGGGGGGCCACAGATACGCAGTATTTT
TRBV7-2	NA	NA	TRBJ2-3	CASSPKRGGHTDTQYF	TGTGCCAGCAGCCCCAAAAGGGGGGGCCACACAGATACGCAGTATTTT
TRBV6-4	TRBD1	NA	TRBJ1-5	CATTKNYRGQHDNQPQHF	TGTGCCACCACAAAGAACTACAGGGGACAGCATGATAATCAGCCCCAGCATTTT
TRBV29-1	TRBD1	NA	TRBJ1-1	CSVRPGTGFGTEAFF	TGCAGCGTCCGTCCCGGGACAGGGTTCGGCACTGAAGCTTTCTTT
TRBV5-3	NA	NA	TRBJ1-2	CARSLLPGPNYGYTF	TGTGCCAGAAGCTTGCTTCCAGGTCCTAACTATGGCTACACCTTC
TRBV28	TRBD1	once	TRBJ1-2	CASSSGQGGLHGYTF	TGTGCCAGCAGCTCCGGACAGGGAGGGCTCCATGGCTACACCTTC
TRBV19	TRBD2	NA	TRBJ2-2	CASSILASGGFERVFF	TGTGCCAGTAGTATCCTGGCTAGCGGGGGGTTCGAGAGGGTGTTTTTT
TRBV5-1	TRBD2	NA	TRBJ2-1	CASSSPGTSGTANEQFF	TGCGCCAGCAGCTCCCCTGGGACTAGCGGGACGGCGAATGAGCAGTTCTTC
TRBV29-1	NA	NA	TRBJ1-2	CSVEGSDGYTF	TGCAGCGTTGAAGGGAGCGATGGCTACACCTTC
TRBV4-3	TRBD2	NA	TRBJ2-1	CASSLTGTSGSGEQFF	TGCGCCAGCAGCCTTACCGGGACTAGCGGGTCCGGGGAGCAGTTCTTC